These T cell receptor beta chains were read from a single sample in a study of T cells in localized non-small cell lung cancer. Method: immunoSEQ multiplex PCR; TCRdb's copy keeps in-frame clones and lacks some. The sample shows tens of thousands of clones, roughly 82% of them seen only once. The material was peripheral blood, obtained before any cancer treatment. Receptor source: a male donor at least 60 years old with stage III squamous cell lung carcinoma. The CDR3 runs from the conserved cysteine through the conserved F or W. A D gene is named only where the DNA matches it firmly. Not every row has a clone size; where given, it reads once, few, many or a size class.

TRBV9	.	.	TRBJ1-5	CASSGGVNQPQHF	TGTGCCAGCAGCGGGGGGGTAAATCAGCCCCAGCATTTT
TRBV5-5	.	.	TRBJ2-2	CASSWGTGELFF	TGTGCCAGCAGCTGGGGCACCGGGGAGCTGTTTTTT
TRBV13	.	.	TRBJ2-7	CASSLRGPREQYF	TGTGCCAGCAGCCTTCGGGGCCCTAGGGAGCAGTACTTC
TRBV29-1	.	.	TRBJ2-2	CSVAFYTGELFF	TGCAGCGTCGCTTTTTACACCGGGGAGCTGTTTTTT
TRBV29-1	once	.	TRBJ1-1	CSVKGNTEAFF	TGCAGCGTGAAAGGGAACACTGAAGCTTTCTTT
TRBV18	.	TRBD2	TRBJ2-3	CASSPRTSGTGGDTQYF	TGTGCCAGCTCACCAAGGACTAGCGGGACCGGTGGAGATACGCAGTATTTT
TRBV5-1	.	TRBD1	TRBJ2-1	CASSLTATGQGTGNEQFF	TGCGCCAGCAGCTTGACCGCCACAGGACAGGGCACTGGCAATGAGCAGTTCTTC
TRBV5-4	.	.	TRBJ1-4	CASSSDGNGEKLFF	TGTGCCAGCAGCTCGGACGGGAATGGTGAAAAACTGTTTTTT
TRBV18	.	.	TRBJ1-4	CASSQIARSNEKLFF	TGTGCCAGCTCACAAATCGCCAGGTCTAATGAAAAACTGTTTTTT
TRBV2	.	.	TRBJ1-1	CASARGPNTEAFF	TGTGCCAGCGCTCGCGGGCCTAACACTGAAGCTTTCTTT
TRBV20-1	.	.	TRBJ1-4	CSARVLEKLFF	TGCAGTGCTAGGGTTCTAGAAAAACTGTTTTTT
TRBV9	once	.	TRBJ2-1	CASSALGGGTGNEQFF	TGTGCCAGCAGCGCTCTAGGGGGAGGGACGGGGAATGAGCAGTTCTTC